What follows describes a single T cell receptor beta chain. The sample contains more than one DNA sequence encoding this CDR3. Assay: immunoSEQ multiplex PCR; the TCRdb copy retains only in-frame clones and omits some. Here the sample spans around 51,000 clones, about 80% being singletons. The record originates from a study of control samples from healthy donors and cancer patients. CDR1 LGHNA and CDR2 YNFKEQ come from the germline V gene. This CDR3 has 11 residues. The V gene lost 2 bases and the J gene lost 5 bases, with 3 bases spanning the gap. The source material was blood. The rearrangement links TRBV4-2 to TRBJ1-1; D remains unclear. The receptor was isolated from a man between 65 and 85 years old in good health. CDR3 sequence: CASSQRTEAFF. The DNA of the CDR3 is TGTGCCAGCAGCCAACGGACTGAAGCTTTCTTT.